The entry below describes one T cell receptor (beta chain). Self-reported history from a screening survey and questionnaire set each donor's cohort. The record originates from a study of blood T cell repertoires in COVID-19. Across the study: Acute and convalescent COVID-19 specimens originated in the United States, Italy and Spain. In each case, the material was cDNA or gDNA derived from T cells, B-cell-depleted T cells, or PBMCs.

Per the study methods: Reference gene primer amplification gave nucleated cell count estimates. Sequenced by immunoSEQ multiplex PCR; TCRdb stores in-frame clones only, minus some. D and trimming were read from the DNA, whereas the V and J calls and clone size are those reported in that table. In the table there are about 180,000 clones, about 90% of which are singletons. Germline V gene sequence: CDR1 SEHNR, CDR2 FQNEAQ (reference sequence). V was cut by 1 base and J by 6 bases, with 7 bases left in between. This CDR3 comprises 14 residues. The V and J genes are TRBV7-9 and TRBJ1-6, with no clear D. The sequenced sample was PBMCs or T cells enriched from blood (not recorded which). The origin of this receptor is a human donor with acute COVID-19. The donor label of this sample is uncertain. The CDR3 DNA reads TGTGCCAGCAGCTTAGACAGCATTAATTCACCCCTCCACTTT. Its translation is CASSLDSINSPLHF.